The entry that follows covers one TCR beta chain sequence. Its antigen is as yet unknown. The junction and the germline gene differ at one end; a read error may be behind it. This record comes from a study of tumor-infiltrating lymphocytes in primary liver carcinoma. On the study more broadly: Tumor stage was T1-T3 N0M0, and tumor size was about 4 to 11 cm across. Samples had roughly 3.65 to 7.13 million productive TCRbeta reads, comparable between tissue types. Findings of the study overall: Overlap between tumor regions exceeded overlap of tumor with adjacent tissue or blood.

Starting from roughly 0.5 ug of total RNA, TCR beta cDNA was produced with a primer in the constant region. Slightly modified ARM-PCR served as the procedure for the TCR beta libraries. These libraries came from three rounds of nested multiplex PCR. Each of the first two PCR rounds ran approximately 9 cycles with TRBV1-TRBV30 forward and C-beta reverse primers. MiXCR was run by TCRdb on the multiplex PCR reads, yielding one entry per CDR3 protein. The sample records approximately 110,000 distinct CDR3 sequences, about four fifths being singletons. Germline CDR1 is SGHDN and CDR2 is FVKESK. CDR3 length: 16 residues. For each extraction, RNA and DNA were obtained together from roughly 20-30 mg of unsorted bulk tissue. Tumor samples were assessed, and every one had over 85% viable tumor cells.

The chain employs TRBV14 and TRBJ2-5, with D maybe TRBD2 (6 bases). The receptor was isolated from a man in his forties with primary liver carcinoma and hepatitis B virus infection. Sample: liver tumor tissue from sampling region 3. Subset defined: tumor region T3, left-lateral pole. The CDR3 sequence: CATSQHRDSRPGTQYF. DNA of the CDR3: TGTGCCACCAGCCAACATCGGGACTCTCGGCCAGGGACCCAGTACTTC.